The clone carrying this TCR beta chain was recorded at least ten times. The entry originates in a study of T cell repertoires in cytomegalovirus infection. TCRdb processed the reads anew with MiXCR; each CDR3 protein has one entry. This table has hundreds of thousands of distinct CDR3 sequences, around a tenth appearing once. V shed 6 bases and J shed 7 bases, with 10 bases lying between them. CDR1 and CDR2 from the germline V gene are SNHLY and FYNNEI. The CDR3 extends over 12 amino acids. The sequenced sample was PBMCs. This clonotype originated in a human donor in good health (CMV status not recorded). Some clones in this sample may be carry-over from other donors' samples. The chain carries TRBV2 and TRBJ2-1; no clear D gene. CDR3 sequence: CASSRLENEQFF. The CDR3 DNA follows: TGTGCCAGCAGCCGACTCGAGAATGAGCAGTTCTTC. Together with reference TRBV2 and TRBJ2-1, the CDR3 gives the full variable domain: EPEVTQTPSHQVTQMGQEVILRCVPISNHLYFYWYRQILGQKVEFLVSFYNNEISEKSEIFDDQFSVERPDGSNFTLKIRSTKLEDSAMYFCASSRLENEQFFGPGTRLTVL.